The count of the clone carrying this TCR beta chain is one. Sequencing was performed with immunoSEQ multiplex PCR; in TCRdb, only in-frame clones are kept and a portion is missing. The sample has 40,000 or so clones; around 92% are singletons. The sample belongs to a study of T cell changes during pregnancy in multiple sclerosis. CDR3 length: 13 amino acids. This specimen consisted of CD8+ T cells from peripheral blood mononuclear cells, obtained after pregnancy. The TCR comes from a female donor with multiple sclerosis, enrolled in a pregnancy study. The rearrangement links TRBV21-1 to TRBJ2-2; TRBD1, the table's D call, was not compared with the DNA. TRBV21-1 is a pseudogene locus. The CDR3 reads CASSPRAGAELFF. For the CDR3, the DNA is TGTGCCAGCAGCCCGAGAGCAGGTGCGGAGCTGTTTTTT.